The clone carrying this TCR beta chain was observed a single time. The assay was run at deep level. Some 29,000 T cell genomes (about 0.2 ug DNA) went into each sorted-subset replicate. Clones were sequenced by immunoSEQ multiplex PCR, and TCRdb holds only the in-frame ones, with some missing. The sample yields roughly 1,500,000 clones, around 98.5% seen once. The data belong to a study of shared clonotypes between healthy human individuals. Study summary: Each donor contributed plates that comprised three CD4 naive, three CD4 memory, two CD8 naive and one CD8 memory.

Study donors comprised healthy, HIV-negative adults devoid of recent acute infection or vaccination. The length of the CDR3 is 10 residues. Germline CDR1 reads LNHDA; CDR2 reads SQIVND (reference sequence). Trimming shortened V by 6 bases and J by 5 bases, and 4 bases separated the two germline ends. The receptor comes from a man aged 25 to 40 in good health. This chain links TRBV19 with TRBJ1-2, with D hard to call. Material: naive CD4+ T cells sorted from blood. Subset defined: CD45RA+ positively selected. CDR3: CASRRYGYTF. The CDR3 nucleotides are TGTGCCAGTAGGCGATATGGCTACACCTTC.